A single sample gave rise to the 13 T cell receptor beta chains below, sequenced in a study of blood T cell repertoires in COVID-19. Repertoires were generated with immunoSEQ multiplex PCR, while TCRdb's copy carries only in-frame clones and drops some. The repertoire holds a few hundred thousand clones, with over 75% as singletons. Sequenced sample: PBMCs or T cells enriched from blood (not recorded which). These receptors originate from a woman aged 30 to 39 who had recovered from COVID-19.

The chain is built from TRBV23-1 and TRBJ2-7; TRBD1 matches 7 bases. TRBV23-1 is an open reading frame whose function is uncertain. The junction had 16 bases not matched to a gene; V was cut back by 6 bases and J by 2 bases. This CDR3 has 17 residues. The CDR3 loop is CASRPLGTVRGPYEQYF. CDR3 sequence (DNA): TGCGCCAGCAGGCCGCTGGGGACAGTACGGGGCCCCTACGAGCAGTACTTC.

In its sample, this clone was seen once. The genes are TRBV11-3 and TRBJ1-6, with 8 bases matching TRBD1. Germline loops: CDR1 SGHNT, CDR2 YENEEA. Germline trimming cut 4 bases from V and 9 bases from J; bases unmatched to any gene: 8. The CDR3 has 15 residues. The CDR3 sequence is CASSSRTGQGSPLHF. Written as DNA, the CDR3 is TGTGCCAGCAGCTCGAGGACAGGGCAGGGTTCACCCCTCCACTTT.

The chain has TRBV30 and TRBJ2-5, with 12 bases aligning to TRBD2. Germline V gene data show CDR1 as GTSNPN and CDR2 as SVGIG (reference sequence). The CDR3 is made up of 16 amino acids. V lost 5 bases and J lost 5; bases outside the gene matches: 12. The CDR3 bases are TGTGCCTGGTCGCCCGGGACTAGCGGGCGAGGGGAGACCCAGTACTTC. Protein: CAWSPGTSGRGETQYF.

CDR3 loop: CASRLGTGLSYEQYF. The CDR3, as DNA: TGTGCCAGCAGGCTCGGGACAGGCCTCTCCTACGAGCAGTACTTC. The gene calls are TRBV28 and TRBJ2-7, with 8 bases matching TRBD1. Germline CDR1 is MDHEN and CDR2 is SYDVKM. The V segment lost 6 bases and the J segment 0 bases; nucleotides outside the gene matches: 7. CDR3 length: 15 amino acids.

The chain uses TRBV7-2 and TRBJ1-5; D gene ambiguous. The V end was cut by 5 bases, the J end by 1 base, with 9 bases between. The CDR3 sequence is 14 residues long. Per the germline V gene, CDR1 is SGHTA and CDR2 is FQGNSA. CDR3 loop: CASSPPGSNQPQHF. In nucleotides, the CDR3 is TGTGCCAGCAGCCCGCCTGGCAGCAATCAGCCCCAGCATTTT.

This clone has more than one count but fewer than ten. The chain uses TRBV5-1 and TRBJ1-2; D is possibly TRBD1 (5 bases). CDR1 and CDR2 from the germline V gene are SGHRS and YFSETQ. Trimming stripped 7 bases from V and 6 bases from J, with 19 bases between. This CDR3 region has 14 residues. Here the CDR3 DNA reads TGCGCCAGCTCCCTCCCGGGGGTGAAAGATGGCTACACCTTC. Translating it yields CASSLPGVKDGYTF.

The rearrangement joins TRBV28 to TRBJ1-5; D perhaps matches TRBD1 (6 bases). The germline V gene has CDR1 MDHEN and CDR2 SYDVKM. CDR3 size: 15 residues. Trimming shortened V by 1 base and J by 5 bases, and 12 bases separated the two germline ends. CDR3 bases: TGTGCCAGCAGTTTATTCGGACAGAACTATCAGCCCCAGCATTTT. It encodes CASSLFGQNYQPQHF.

J is TRBJ2-7 and V is TRBV27; TRBD1 might be the D (6 bases). The CDR3 is 15 residues long. V dropped 5 bases and J dropped 6 bases, with 20 bases sitting between them. Germline V lookup: CDR1 MNHEY, CDR2 SMNVEV (reference sequence). CDR3 nucleotide sequence: TGTGCCAGCAGTCCTCTGACAGGTGGGGGCGGCGAGCAGTACTTC. Translating it yields CASSPLTGGGGEQYF.

This rearrangement joins TRBV18 to TRBJ1-2, with TRBD1 matching 7 bases. The ends lost 3 bases at V and 8 bases at J; junction bases unmatched: 6. Per germline, CDR1 KGHSH and CDR2 LQKENI. This CDR3 is built from 13 residues. The CDR3 nucleotides read TGTGCCAGCTCACCCGACAGGGTGGAAGGCTACACCTTC. Protein product: CASSPDRVEGYTF.

The chain couples TRBV28 to TRBJ1-5; unclear D gene. V was shortened by 4 bases and J by 11 bases, with 6 bases between the two germline ends. Looked up from germline, CDR1 is MDHEN and CDR2 is SYDVKM. This CDR3 has 10 residues. The CDR3 DNA sequence: TGTGCCAGCAGTTCCATGTCCCAGCATTTT. It is translated as CASSSMSQHF.

The chain couples TRBV7-2 to TRBJ1-2, with D uncertain. Trimming removed 4 bases at V and 2 bases at J, with 11 bases between. This CDR3 spans 14 amino acids. Germline loops: CDR1 SGHTA, CDR2 FQGNSA. CDR3 sequence reads: CASSSTFANYGYTF. CDR3 coding DNA: TGTGCCAGCAGCTCGACATTTGCCAACTATGGCTACACCTTC.

The CDR3 region has the DNA TGTGCCAGCGGGGCCCGGGGGGCCCCCGAGCAGTACTTC. Amino acid sequence: CASGARGAPEQYF. The V and J genes are TRBV28 and TRBJ2-7; TRBD2 is a possible D gene (7 bases). V gave up 8 bases and J gave up 6 bases, with 17 bases separating them. The CDR3 has 13 amino acids. CDR1 MDHEN and CDR2 SYDVKM come from the germline V gene.

This sequence joins TRBV21-1 and TRBJ2-5; the table assigns TRBD2, which was not confirmed against the DNA. TRBV21-1 is termed a pseudogene. CDR3 size: 14 residues. This chain's CDR3 is CASSTETSEETQYF. The CDR3 nucleotides are TGTGCCAGCAGCACTGAGACTAGCGAAGAGACCCAGTACTTC.